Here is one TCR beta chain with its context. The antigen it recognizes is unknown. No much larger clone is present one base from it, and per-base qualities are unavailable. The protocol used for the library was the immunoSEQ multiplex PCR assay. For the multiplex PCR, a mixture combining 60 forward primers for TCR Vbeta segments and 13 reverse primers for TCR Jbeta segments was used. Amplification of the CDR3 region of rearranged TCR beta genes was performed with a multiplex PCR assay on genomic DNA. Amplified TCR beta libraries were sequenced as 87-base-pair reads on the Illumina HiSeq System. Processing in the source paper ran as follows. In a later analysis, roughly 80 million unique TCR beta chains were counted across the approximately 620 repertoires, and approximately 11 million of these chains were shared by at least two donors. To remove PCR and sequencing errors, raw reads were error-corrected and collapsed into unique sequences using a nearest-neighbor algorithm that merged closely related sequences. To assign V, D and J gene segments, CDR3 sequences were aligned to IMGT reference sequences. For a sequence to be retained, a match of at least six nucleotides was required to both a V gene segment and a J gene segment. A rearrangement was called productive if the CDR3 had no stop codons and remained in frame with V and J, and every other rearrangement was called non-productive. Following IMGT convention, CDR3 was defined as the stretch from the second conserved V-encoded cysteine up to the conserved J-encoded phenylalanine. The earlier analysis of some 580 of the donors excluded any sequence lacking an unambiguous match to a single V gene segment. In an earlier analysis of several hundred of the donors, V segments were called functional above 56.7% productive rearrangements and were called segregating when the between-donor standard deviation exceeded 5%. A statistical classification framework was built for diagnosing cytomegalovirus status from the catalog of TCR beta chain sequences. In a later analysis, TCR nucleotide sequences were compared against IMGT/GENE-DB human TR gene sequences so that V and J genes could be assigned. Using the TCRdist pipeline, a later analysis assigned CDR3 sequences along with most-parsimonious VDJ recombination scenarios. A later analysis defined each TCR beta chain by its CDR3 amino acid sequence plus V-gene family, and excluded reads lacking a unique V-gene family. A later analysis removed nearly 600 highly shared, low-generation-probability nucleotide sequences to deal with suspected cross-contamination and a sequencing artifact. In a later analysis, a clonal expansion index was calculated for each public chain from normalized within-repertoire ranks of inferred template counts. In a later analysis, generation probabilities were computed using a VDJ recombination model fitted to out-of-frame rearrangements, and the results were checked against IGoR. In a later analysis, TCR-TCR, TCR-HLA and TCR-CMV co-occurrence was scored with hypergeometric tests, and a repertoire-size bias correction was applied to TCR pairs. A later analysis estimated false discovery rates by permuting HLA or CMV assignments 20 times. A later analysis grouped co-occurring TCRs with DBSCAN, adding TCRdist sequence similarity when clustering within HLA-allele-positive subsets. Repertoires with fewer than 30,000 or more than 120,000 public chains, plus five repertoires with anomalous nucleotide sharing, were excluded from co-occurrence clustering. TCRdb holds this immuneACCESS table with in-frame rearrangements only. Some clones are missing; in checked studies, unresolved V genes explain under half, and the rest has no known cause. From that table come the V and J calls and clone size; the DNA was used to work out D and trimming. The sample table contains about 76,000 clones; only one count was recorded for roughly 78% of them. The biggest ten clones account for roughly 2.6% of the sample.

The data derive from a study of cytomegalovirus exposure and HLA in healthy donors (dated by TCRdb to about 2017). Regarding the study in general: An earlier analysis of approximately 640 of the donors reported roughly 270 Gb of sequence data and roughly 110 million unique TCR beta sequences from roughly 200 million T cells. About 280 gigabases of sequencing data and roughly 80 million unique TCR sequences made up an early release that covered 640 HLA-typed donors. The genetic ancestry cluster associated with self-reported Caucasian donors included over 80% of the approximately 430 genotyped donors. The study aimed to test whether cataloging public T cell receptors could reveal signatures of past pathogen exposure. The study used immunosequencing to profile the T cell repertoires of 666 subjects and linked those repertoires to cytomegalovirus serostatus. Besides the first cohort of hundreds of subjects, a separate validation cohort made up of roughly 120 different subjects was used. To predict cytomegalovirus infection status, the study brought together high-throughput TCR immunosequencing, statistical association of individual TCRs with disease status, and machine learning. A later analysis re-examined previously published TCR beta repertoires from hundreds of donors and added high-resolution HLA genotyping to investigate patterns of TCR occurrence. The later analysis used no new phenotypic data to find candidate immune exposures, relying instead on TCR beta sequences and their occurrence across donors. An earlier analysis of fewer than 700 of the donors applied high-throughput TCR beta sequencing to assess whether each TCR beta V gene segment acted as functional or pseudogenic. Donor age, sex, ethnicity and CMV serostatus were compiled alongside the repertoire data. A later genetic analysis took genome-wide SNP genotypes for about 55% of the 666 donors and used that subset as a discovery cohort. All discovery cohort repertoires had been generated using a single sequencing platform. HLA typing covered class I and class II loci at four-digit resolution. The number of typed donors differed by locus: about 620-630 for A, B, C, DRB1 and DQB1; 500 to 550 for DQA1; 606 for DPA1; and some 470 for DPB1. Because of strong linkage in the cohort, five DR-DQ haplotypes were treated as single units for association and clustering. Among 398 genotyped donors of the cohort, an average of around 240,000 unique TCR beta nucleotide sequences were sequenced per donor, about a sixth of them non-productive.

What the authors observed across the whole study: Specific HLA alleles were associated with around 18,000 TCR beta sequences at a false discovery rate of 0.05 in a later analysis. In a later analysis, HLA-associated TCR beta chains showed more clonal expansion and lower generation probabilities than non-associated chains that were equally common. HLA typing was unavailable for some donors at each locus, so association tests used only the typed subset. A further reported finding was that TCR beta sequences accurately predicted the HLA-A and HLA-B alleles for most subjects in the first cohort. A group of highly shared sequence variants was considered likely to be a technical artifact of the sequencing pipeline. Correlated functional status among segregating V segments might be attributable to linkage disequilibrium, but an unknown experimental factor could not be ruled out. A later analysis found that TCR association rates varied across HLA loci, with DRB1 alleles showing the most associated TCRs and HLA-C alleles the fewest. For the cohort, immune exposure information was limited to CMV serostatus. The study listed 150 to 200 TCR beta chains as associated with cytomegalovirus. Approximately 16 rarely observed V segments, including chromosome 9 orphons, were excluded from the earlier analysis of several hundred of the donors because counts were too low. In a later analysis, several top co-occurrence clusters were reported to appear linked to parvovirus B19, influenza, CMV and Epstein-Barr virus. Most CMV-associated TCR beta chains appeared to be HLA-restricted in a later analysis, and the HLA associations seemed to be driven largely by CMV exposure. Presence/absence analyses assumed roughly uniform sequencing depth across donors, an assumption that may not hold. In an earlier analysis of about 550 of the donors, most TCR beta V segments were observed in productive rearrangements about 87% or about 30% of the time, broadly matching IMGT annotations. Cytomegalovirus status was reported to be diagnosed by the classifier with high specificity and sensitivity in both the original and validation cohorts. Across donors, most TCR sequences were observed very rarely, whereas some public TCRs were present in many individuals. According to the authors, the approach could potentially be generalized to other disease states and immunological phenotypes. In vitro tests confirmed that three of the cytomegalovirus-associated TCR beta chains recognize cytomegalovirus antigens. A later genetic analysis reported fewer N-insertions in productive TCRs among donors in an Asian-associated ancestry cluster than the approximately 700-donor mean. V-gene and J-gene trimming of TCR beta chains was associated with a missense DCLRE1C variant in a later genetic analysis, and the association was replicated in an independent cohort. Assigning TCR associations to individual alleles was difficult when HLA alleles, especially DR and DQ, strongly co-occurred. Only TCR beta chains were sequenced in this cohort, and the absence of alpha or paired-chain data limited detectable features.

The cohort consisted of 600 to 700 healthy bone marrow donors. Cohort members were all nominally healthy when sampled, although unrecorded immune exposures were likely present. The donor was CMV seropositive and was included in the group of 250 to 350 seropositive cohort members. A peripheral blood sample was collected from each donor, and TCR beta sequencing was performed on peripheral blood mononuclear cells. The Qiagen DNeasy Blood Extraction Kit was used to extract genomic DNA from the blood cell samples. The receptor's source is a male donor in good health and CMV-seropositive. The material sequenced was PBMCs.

The CDR3 sequence is CASSDGTVDGYTF. The sequenced DNA is TGTGCCAGCAGTGATGGGACAGTCGATGGCTACACCTTC. The chain is encoded by TRBV6-1 joined to TRBJ1-2, with 7 junctional bases fitting TRBD1. The CDR3 numbers 13 residues from cysteine through phenylalanine. Only the CDR3 portion is preserved as DNA: 39 bases, with reading frame beginning at the first base. V loses 3 bases at its end and J loses 6 bases; junction bases beyond the gene matches: 4. Sequences MNHNS (CDR1) and SASEGT (CDR2) are obtained from the germline V gene.